This is a list of T cell receptor beta chains from one sample in a study of T-cell memory formation after mild COVID-19. TCRdb re-analysed the 5' RACE reads in MiXCR, keeping a single row per CDR3 protein. The repertoire consists of around 370,000 distinct CDR3 sequences, with under 25% occurring once and the leading ten covering around 12%. What was sequenced was PBMCs or a T cell subset sorted from them (not recorded which). These receptors were obtained from an adult woman who had mild COVID-19 (a few samples of this study predate the infection). Cell type and time point are not known. Each CDR3 is given with its conserved first and last residue. The D gene is left open where the match is weak. Only some rows state a clone size, as once, few, many or a class for expanded clones.

abundance	d_gene	v_gene	j_gene	CDR3nt	CDR3aa
few	NA	TRBV24-1	TRBJ2-1	TGTGCCACCAGTGAGACTGGAGCTTCGGGGAATGAGCAGTTCTTC	CATSETGASGNEQFF
NA	TRBD1	TRBV7-8	TRBJ1-5	TGTGCCAGCAGCTTTAGACAGGGGAGAGGATACAATCAGCCCCAGCATTTT	CASSFRQGRGYNQPQHF
few	NA	TRBV2	TRBJ1-1	TGTGCCAGCAGTGAAGGCGGGCCAGGGATGAACACTGAAGCTTTCTTT	CASSEGGPGMNTEAFF
NA	TRBD2	TRBV10-2	TRBJ2-2	TGCGCCAGCAGCGATCAGGCTCGGGGGGCCGGGGAGCTGTTTTTT	CASSDQARGAGELFF
NA	NA	TRBV7-2	TRBJ1-6	TGTGCCAGCAGCTTAGCGGTACGAACACCCCTCCACTTT	CASSLAVRTPLHF
NA	NA	TRBV12-3/TRBV12-4	TRBJ2-1	TGTGCCAGCAGTTTCCTCTCCCTTGGGAATGAGCAGTTCTTC	CASSFLSLGNEQFF
NA	NA	TRBV29-1	TRBJ2-3	TGCAGCGTTGCTCCCAGCACAGATACGCAGTATTTT	CSVAPSTDTQYF
few	TRBD1	TRBV7-2	TRBJ1-2	TGTGCCAGCAGCTTAGGACCCGGGACAGGAAGTTCGGGGGGCTACACCTTC	CASSLGPGTGSSGGYTF
NA	TRBD1	TRBV25-1	TRBJ2-2	TGTGCCAGCACACCCTCTTGGACAGGGGGAAACACCGGGGAGCTGTTTTTT	CASTPSWTGGNTGELFF
few	TRBD1	TRBV20-1	TRBJ1-2	TGCAGTGCTAGAGAACCGGGACAGGGCGGAGATGGCTACACCTTC	CSAREPGQGGDGYTF
NA	NA	TRBV9	TRBJ1-2	TGTGCCAGCAGCGTGGGCCGGCTTACTAACTATGGCTACACCTTC	CASSVGRLTNYGYTF
few	NA	TRBV25-1	TRBJ2-2	TGTGCCAGCAGTGCAGGGCCCGACGTTTGGTCCGGGGAGCTGTTTTTT	CASSAGPDVWSGELFF
few	NA	TRBV7-8	TRBJ2-2	TGTGCCAGCAGCTTAGCAAGGGGGATAAGGACCGGGGAGCTGTTTTTT	CASSLARGIRTGELFF
NA	NA	TRBV12-3/TRBV12-4	TRBJ1-1	TGTGCCAGCAGCCTCCGGGCCCGGTGGGCTTTCTTT	CASSLRARWAFF
NA	TRBD1	TRBV12-3/TRBV12-4	TRBJ1-4	TGTGCCAGCAGCAGAAGGACCGGGACAGGGGGAGAAAAACTGTTTTTT	CASSRRTGTGGEKLFF
many	TRBD1	TRBV5-1	TRBJ1-5	TGCGCCAGCAGCCCCAAGGACAGGGAGGCCAATCAGCCCCAGCATTTT	CASSPKDREANQPQHF